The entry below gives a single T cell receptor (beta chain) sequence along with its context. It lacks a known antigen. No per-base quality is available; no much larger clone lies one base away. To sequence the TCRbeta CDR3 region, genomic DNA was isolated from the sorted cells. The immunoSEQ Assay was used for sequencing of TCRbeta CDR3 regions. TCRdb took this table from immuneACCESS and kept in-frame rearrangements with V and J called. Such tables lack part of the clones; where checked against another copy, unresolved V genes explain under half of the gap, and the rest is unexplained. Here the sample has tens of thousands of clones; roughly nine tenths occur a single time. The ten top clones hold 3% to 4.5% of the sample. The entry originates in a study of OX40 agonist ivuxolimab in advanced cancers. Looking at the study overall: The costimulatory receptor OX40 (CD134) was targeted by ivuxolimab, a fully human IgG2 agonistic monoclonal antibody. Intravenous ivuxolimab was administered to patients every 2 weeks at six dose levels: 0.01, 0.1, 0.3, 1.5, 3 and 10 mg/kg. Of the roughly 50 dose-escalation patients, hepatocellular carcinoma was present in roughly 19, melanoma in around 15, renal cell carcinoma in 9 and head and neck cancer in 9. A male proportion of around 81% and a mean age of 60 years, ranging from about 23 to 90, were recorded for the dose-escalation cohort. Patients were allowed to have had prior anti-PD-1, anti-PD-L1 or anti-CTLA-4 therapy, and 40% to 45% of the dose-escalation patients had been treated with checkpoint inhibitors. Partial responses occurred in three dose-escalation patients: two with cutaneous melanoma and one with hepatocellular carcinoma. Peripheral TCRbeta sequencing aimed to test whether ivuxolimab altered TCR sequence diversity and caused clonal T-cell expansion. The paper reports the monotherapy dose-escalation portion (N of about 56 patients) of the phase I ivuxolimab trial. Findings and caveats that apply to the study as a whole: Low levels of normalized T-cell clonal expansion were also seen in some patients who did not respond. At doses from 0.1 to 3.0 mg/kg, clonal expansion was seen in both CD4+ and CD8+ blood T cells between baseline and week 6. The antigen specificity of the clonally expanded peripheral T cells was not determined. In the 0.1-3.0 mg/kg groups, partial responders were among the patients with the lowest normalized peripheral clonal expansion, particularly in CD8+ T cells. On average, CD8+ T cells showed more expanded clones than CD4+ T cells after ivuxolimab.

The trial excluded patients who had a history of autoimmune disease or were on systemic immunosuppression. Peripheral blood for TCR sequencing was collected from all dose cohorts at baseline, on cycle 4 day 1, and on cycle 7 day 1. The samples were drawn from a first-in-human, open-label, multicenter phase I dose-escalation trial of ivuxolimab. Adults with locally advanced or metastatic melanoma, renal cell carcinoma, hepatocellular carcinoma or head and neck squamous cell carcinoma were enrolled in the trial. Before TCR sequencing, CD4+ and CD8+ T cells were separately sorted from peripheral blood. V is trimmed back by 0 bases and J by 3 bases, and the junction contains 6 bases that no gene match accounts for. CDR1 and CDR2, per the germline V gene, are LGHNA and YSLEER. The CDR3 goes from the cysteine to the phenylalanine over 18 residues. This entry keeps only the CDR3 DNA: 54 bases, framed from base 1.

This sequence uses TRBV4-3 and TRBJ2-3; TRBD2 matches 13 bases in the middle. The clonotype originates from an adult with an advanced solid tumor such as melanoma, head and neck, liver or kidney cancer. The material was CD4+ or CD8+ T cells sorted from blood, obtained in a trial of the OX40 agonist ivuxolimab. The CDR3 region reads CASSQDLKGLAGTDTQYF. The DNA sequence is TGCGCCAGCAGCCAAGATCTGAAGGGACTAGCGGGAACAGATACGCAGTATTTT.